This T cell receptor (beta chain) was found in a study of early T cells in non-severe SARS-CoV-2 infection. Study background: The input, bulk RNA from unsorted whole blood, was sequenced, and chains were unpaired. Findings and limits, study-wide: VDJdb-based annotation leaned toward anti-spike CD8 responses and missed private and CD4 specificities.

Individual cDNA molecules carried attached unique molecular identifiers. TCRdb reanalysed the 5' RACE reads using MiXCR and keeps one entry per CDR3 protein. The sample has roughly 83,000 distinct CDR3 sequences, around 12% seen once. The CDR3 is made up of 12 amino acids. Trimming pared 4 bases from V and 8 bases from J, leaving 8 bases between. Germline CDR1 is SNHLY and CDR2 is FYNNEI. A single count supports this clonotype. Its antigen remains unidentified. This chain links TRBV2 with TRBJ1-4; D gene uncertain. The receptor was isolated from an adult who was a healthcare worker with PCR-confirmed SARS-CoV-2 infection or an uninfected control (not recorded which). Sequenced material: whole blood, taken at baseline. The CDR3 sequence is CASSAPGEKLFF. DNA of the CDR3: TGTGCCAGCAGTGCTCCCGGGGAAAAACTGTTTTTT.